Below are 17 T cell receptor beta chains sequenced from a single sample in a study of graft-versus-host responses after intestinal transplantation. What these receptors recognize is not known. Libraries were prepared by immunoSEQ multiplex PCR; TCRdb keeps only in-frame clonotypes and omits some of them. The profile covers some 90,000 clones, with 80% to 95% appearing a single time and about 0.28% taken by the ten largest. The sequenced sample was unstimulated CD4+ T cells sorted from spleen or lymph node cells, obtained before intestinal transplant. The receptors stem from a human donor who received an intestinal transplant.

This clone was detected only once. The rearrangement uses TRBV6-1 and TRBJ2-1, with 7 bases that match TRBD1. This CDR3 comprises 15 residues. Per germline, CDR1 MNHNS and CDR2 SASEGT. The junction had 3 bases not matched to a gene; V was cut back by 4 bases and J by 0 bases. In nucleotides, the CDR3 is TGTGCCAGCAGTGCCTACAGGGGCTCCTACAATGAGCAGTTCTTC. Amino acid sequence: CASSAYRGSYNEQFF.

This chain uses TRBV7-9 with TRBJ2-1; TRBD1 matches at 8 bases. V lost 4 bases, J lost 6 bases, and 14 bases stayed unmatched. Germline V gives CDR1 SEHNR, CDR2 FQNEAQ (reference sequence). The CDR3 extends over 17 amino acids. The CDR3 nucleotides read TGTGCCAGCAGCTATATTCATACAGGGGGGTTGGTCAATGAGCAGTTCTTC. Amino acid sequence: CASSYIHTGGLVNEQFF.

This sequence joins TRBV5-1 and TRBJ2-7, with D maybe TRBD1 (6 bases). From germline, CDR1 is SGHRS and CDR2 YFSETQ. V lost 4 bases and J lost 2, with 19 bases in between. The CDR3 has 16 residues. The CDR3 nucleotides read TGCGCCAGCAGCCTAGGGGGACGGCCTAGAACCTACGAGCAGTACTTC. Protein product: CASSLGGRPRTYEQYF. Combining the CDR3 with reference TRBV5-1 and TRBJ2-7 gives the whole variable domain KAGVTQTPRYLIKTRGQQVTLSCSPISGHRSVSWYQQTPGQGLQFLFEYFSETQRNKGNFPGRFSGRQFSNSRSEMNVSTLELGDSALYLCASSLGGRPRTYEQYFGPGTRLTVT.

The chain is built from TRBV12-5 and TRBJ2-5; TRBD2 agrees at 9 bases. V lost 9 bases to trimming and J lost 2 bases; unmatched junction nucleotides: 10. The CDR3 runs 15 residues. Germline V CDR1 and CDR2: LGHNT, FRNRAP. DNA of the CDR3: TGTGCTAGGGGGGCGGGACTAGCAACACAAGAGACCCAGTACTTC. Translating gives CARGAGLATQETQYF.

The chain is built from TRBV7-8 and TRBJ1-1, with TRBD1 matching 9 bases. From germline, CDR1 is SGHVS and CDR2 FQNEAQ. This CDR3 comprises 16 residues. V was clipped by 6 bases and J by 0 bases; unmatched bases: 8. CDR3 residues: CASSRGQGPMNTEAFF. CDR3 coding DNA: TGTGCCAGCAGTCGAGGACAGGGGCCTATGAACACTGAAGCTTTCTTT.

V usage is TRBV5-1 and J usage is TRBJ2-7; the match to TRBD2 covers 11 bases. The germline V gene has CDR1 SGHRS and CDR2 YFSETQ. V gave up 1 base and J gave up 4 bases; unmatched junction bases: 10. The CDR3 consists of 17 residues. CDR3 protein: CASSLTRTSGSIYEQYF. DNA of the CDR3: TGCGCCAGCAGCTTGACCCGAACTAGCGGGAGTATTTACGAGCAGTACTTC.

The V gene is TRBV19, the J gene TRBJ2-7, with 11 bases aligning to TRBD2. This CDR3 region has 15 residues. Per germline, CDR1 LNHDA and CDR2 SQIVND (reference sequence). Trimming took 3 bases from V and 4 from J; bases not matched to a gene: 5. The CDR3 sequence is CASSMRLAGYYEQYF. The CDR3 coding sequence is TGTGCCAGTAGTATGAGACTAGCGGGATATTACGAGCAGTACTTC.

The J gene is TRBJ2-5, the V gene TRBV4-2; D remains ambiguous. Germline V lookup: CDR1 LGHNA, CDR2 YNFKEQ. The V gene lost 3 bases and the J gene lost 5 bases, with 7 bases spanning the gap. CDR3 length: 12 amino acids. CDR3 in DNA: TGTGCCAGCAGCCAGCTACGGGAGACCCAGTACTTC. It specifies CASSQLRETQYF.

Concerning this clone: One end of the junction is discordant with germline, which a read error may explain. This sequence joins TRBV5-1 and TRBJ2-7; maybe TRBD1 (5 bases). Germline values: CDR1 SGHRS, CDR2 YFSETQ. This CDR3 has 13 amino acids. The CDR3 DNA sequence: TGCGCCAGCAGTTTGGGGCACCCGTACGAGCAGTACTTC. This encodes CASSLGHPYEQYF.

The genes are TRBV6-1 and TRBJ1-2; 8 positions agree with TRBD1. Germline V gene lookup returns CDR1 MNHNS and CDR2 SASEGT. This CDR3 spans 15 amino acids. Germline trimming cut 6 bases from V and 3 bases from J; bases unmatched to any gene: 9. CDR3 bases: TGTGCCAGCAGGCCCGACAGGGGCTCCTACTATGGCTACACCTTC. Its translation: CASRPDRGSYYGYTF.

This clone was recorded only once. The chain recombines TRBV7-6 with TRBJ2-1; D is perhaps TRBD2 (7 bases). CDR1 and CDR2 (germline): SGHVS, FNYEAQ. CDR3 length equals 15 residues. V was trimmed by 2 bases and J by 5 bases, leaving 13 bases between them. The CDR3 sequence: CASSLRGGGHNEQFF. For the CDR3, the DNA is TGTGCCAGCAGCTTACGGGGCGGGGGCCACAATGAGCAGTTCTTC.

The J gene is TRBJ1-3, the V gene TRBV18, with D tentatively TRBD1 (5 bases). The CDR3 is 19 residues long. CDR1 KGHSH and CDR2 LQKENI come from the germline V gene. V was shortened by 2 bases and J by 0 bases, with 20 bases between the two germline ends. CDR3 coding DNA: TGTGCCAGCTCACCAATGGGACCGTCTACCTCCGTCTCTGGAAACACCATATATTTT. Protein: CASSPMGPSTSVSGNTIYF.

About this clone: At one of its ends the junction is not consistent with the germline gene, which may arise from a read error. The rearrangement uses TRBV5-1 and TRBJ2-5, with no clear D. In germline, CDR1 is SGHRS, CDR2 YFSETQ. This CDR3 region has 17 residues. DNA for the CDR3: TGCGCCGGCAGCTTGGAATCGGGCAGGATAGCACAAGAGACCCAGTACTTC. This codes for CAGSLESGRIAQETQYF.

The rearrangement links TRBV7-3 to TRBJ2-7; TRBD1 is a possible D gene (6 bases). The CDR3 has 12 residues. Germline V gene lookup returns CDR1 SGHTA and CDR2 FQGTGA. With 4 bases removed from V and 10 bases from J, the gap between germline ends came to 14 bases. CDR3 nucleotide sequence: TGTGCCAGCAGCTCATACGGACAGTTACAGTACTTC. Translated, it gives CASSSYGQLQYF.

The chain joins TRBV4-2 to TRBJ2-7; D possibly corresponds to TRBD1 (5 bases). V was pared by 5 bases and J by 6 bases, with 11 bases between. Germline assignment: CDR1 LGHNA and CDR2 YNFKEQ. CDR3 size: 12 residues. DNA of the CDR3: TGTGCCAGCAGCTTTCAGGGTGGCGAGCAGTACTTC. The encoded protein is CASSFQGGEQYF.

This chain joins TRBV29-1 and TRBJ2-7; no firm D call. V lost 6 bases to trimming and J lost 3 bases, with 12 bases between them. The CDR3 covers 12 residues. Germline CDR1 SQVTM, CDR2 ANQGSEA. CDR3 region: CSVLNRVYEQYF. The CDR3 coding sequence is TGCAGCGTCCTTAACAGAGTCTACGAGCAGTACTTC.

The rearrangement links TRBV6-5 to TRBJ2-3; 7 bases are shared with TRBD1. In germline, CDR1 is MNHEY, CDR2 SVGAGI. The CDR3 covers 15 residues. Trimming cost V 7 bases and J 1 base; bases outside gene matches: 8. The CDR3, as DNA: TGTGCCAGCAACACAGGGGTTGGGGGCACAGATACGCAGTATTTT. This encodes CASNTGVGGTDTQYF.